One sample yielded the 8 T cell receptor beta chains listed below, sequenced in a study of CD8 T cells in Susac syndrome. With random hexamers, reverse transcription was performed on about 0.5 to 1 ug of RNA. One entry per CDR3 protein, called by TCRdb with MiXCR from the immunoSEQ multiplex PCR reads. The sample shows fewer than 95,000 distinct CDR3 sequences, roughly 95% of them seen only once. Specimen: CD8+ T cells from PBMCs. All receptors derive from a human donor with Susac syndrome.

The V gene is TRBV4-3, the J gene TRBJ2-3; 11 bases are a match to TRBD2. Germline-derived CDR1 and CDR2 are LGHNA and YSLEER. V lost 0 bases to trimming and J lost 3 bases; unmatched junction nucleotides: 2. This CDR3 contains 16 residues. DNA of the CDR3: TGCGCCAGCAGCCAAGATTCTAGCGGGGGGACAGATACGCAGTATTTT. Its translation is CASSQDSSGGTDTQYF.

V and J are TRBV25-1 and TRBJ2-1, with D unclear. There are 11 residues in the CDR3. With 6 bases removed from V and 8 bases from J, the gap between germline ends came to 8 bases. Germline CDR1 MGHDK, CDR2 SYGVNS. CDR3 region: CASSNLDEQFF. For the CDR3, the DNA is TGTGCCAGCAGCAATTTGGATGAGCAGTTCTTC.

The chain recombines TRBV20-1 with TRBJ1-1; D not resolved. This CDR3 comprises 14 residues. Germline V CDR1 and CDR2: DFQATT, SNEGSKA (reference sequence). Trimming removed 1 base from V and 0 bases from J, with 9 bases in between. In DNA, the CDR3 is TGCAGTGCTAGAGTGGGCAATATGAACACTGAAGCTTTCTTT. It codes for CSARVGNMNTEAFF.

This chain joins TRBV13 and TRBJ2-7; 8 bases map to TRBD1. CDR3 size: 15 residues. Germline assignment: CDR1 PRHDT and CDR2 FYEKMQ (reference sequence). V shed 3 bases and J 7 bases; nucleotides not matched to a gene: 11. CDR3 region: CASSFGDRSQGEQYF. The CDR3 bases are TGTGCCAGCAGCTTCGGGGACAGGTCCCAAGGGGAGCAGTACTTC.

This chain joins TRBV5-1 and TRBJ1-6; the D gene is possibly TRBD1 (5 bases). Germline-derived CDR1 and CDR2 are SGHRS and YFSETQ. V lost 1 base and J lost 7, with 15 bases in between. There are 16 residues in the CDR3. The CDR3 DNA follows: TGCGCCAGCAGCTTGAGAGGAGGGGAGGTGAATTCACCCCTCCACTTT. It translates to CASSLRGGEVNSPLHF.

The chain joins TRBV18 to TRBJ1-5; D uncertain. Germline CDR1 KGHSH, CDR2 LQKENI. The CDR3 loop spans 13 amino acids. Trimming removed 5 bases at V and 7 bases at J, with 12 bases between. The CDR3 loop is CASSAKVSQPQHF. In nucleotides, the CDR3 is TGTGCCAGCTCAGCAAAGGTAAGCCAGCCCCAGCATTTT.

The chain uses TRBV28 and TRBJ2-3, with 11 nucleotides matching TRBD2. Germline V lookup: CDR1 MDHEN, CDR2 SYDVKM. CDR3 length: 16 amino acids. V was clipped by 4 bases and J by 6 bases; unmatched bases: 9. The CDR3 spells CASSSLWTSGRDTQYF. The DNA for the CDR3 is TGTGCCAGCAGTTCCCTATGGACTAGCGGGCGGGATACGCAGTATTTT.

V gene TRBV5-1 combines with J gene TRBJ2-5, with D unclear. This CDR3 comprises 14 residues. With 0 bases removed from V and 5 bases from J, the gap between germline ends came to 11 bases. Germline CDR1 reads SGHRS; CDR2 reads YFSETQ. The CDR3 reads CASSLEGDQETQYF. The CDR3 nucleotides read TGCGCCAGCAGCTTGGAAGGCGATCAGGAGACCCAGTACTTC. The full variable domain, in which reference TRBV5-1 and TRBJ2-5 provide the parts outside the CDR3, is KAGVTQTPRYLIKTRGQQVTLSCSPISGHRSVSWYQQTPGQGLQFLFEYFSETQRNKGNFPGRFSGRQFSNSRSEMNVSTLELGDSALYLCASSLEGDQETQYFGPGTRLLVL.